This TCR beta chain was observed in a study of blood T cell repertoires in COVID-19. The wider study: Donors in the United States, Italy and Spain gave samples during acute or convalescent COVID-19. The cDNA or gDNA used as material had been derived from T cells, B-cell-depleted T cells, or PBMCs.

How the authors handled the data: Amplification with reference gene primers provided the estimates of nucleated cell counts. Profiling relied on immunoSEQ multiplex PCR, and the TCRdb table lists in-frame clones only, not all of them. That table furnishes V, J and clone size, whereas the DNA furnished D and trimming. The data hold about 100,000 clones, with about 88% observed a single time. The sequence was obtained from a man older than 75 with acute or convalescent COVID-19. The sample consisted of peripheral blood.

CDR3 loop: CASSPTRSTDTQYF. CDR3 nucleotides: TGCGCCAGCAGCCCGACTAGAAGCACAGATACGCAGTATTTT. This sequence joins TRBV5-1 and TRBJ2-3, with D tentatively TRBD2 (6 bases). Germline CDR1 SGHRS, CDR2 YFSETQ. The CDR3 has 14 residues. Trimming cost V 4 bases and J 0 bases, with 9 bases left between them.